A single sample gave rise to the 21 T cell receptor beta chains below, sequenced in a study of cytomegalovirus exposure and HLA in healthy donors. The primer mix had 60 Vbeta and 13 Jbeta primers. Clones were sequenced by immunoSEQ multiplex PCR, and TCRdb holds only the in-frame ones, with some missing. The profile shows some 200,000 clones, around 77% of them singletons. Sequenced material: PBMCs. The receptors derive from a woman aged 30 to 39 in good health and CMV-seronegative.

V and J are TRBV29-1 and TRBJ1-1; D unclear. This CDR3 has 13 residues. V was shortened by 6 bases and J by 1 base, with 12 bases between the two germline ends. Germline values: CDR1 SQVTM, CDR2 ANQGSEA. CDR3 sequence: CSVFGETNTEAFF. CDR3 bases: TGCAGCGTATTTGGGGAGACGAACACTGAAGCTTTCTTT.

Notes on this clone: An end of the junction differs from the germline gene, which may be a read error. J is TRBJ2-7 and V is TRBV7-9; 9 bases match TRBD1. The CDR3 has 17 residues. Germline V lookup: CDR1 SEHNR, CDR2 FQNEAQ (reference sequence). DNA of the CDR3: TGTTCCAGCAGCTCCCCCCCAACAGGGGGCAGGGATTACGAGCAGTACTTC. Amino acid sequence: CSSSSPPTGGRDYEQYF.

A few counts support this clone. The rearrangement joins TRBV5-4 to TRBJ1-1; weak D call: TRBD1 (5 bases). V lost 6 bases, J lost 2 bases, and 20 bases lay in between. Germline V gene sequence: CDR1 SGHNT, CDR2 YYREEE (reference sequence). The CDR3 runs to 16 residues. The CDR3 loop is CASTTLGGRYNTEAFF. The CDR3 DNA is TGTGCCAGCACGACCTTGGGGGGAAGATATAACACTGAAGCTTTCTTT.

V and J are TRBV6-1 and TRBJ2-1, with 9 positions matching TRBD2. The ends lost 4 bases at V and 7 bases at J; junction bases unmatched: 8. Germline V gives CDR1 MNHNS, CDR2 SASEGT. This CDR3 contains 15 residues. The CDR3: CASSGAGTSRNEQFF. The CDR3 DNA follows: TGTGCCAGCAGTGGGGCCGGGACTAGCAGGAATGAGCAGTTCTTC.

The V gene is TRBV10-3, the J gene TRBJ1-3; TRBD1 matches 7 bases. The CDR3 has 14 residues. V gave up 7 bases and J gave up 4 bases; unmatched junction bases: 7. Germline V lookup: CDR1 ENHRY, CDR2 SYGVKD. CDR3 amino acids: CAIKPTGYGNTIYF. The CDR3 DNA reads as TGTGCCATCAAACCGACAGGGTACGGAAACACCATATATTTT.

The rearrangement uses TRBV13 and TRBJ2-2; D ambiguous. CDR1 and CDR2 (germline): PRHDT, FYEKMQ (reference sequence). V lost 2 bases to trimming and J lost 4 bases, with 5 bases between them. The CDR3 extends over 13 amino acids. The CDR3 sequence: CASSLSCTGELFF. In nucleotides, the CDR3 is TGTGCCAGCAGCTTAAGCTGCACCGGGGAGCTGTTTTTT.

V gene TRBV11-1 combines with J gene TRBJ1-6; D is undetermined. The CDR3 spans 16 residues. Germline V gene sequence: CDR1 SGHAT, CDR2 FQDESV (reference sequence). V lost 1 base and J lost 3, with 10 bases in between. CDR3 amino acids: CASSLDFSDYNSPLHF. CDR3 nucleotides: TGTGCCAGCAGCTTAGATTTCAGTGACTATAATTCACCCCTCCACTTT.

The DNA of the CDR3 is TGTGCCAGCAGCGGACAGGGTGGTCGCGGCTACACCTTC. This encodes CASSGQGGRGYTF. The V call is TRBV6-5, the J call TRBJ1-2; 8 nucleotides match TRBD1. The CDR3 sequence is 13 residues long. CDR1 and CDR2 (germline): MNHEY, SVGAGI. The V gene end was trimmed by 6 bases and the J gene end by 8 bases; junction bases not matched to a gene: 8.

This clone was found once. V and J are TRBV28 and TRBJ2-3; 7 bases are a match to TRBD1. J was trimmed by 8 bases and V by 5 bases; bases with no gene match: 7. Per the germline V gene, CDR1 is MDHEN and CDR2 is SYDVKM. CDR3 length: 13 residues. The CDR3: CASSGDRAGTQYF. The CDR3 nucleotides read TGTGCCAGCAGTGGTGACAGGGCTGGTACGCAGTATTTT.

The V call is TRBV5-1, the J call TRBJ2-7; 7 positions match TRBD1. The trim removed 6 bases at V and 2 bases at J, leaving 11 bases unmatched. Looked up from germline, CDR1 is SGHRS and CDR2 is YFSETQ. The CDR3 covers 15 residues. CDR3 nucleotides: TGCGCCAGCAACCAGGGGGACGTAACCGCCTACGAGCAGTACTTC. Protein sequence: CASNQGDVTAYEQYF. Variable domain in full (rest from reference TRBV5-1 and TRBJ2-7): KAGVTQTPRYLIKTRGQQVTLSCSPISGHRSVSWYQQTPGQGLQFLFEYFSETQRNKGNFPGRFSGRQFSNSRSEMNVSTLELGDSALYLCASNQGDVTAYEQYFGPGTRLTVT.

The chain uses TRBV20-1 and TRBJ2-7, with a possible D match to TRBD2 (5 bases). V was cut by 7 bases and J by 3 bases, with 10 bases left in between. Looked up from germline, CDR1 is DFQATT and CDR2 is SNEGSKA (reference sequence). This CDR3 is built from 11 residues. CDR3 sequence (DNA): TGCAGTGGATACCGGGACTACGAGCAGTACTTC. Protein sequence: CSGYRDYEQYF.

The chain couples TRBV21-1 to TRBJ1-5; TRBD1, as called in the table, went unchecked against the DNA. TRBV21-1 is a recognized pseudogene. The CDR3 length is 16 residues. CDR3 sequence: CASSKDSDREYQPQHF. CDR3 bases: TGTGCCAGCAGCAAAGACAGTGACAGGGAATATCAGCCCCAGCATTTT.

CDR3 coding DNA: TGTGCCAGCAGTTACTCGGGTCGCGGTCAGCCCCAGCATTTT. Translating it yields CASSYSGRGQPQHF. This sequence joins TRBV6-5 and TRBJ1-5; D is undetermined. The germline V and J ends were trimmed by 0 bases and 6 bases, with 9 bases remaining between them. The CDR3 sequence is 14 residues long. CDR1 and CDR2 from the germline V gene are MNHEY and SVGAGI.

The gene calls are TRBV18 and TRBJ1-1; D unclear. This CDR3 is 14 amino acids long. V dropped 3 bases and J dropped 1 base, with 9 bases sitting between them. In germline, CDR1 is KGHSH, CDR2 LQKENI. The CDR3: CASSPGMWNTEAFF. As DNA, the CDR3 is TGTGCCAGCTCACCCGGGATGTGGAACACTGAAGCTTTCTTT.

The genes are TRBV5-1 and TRBJ1-4; TRBD1 matches at 8 bases. Germline V gene lookup returns CDR1 SGHRS and CDR2 YFSETQ. V lost 0 bases and J lost 6; bases outside the gene matches: 10. The CDR3 has 17 residues. The CDR3 loop reads CASSLGQGIPGDEKLFF. Here the CDR3 DNA reads TGCGCCAGCAGCTTGGGACAGGGGATCCCTGGAGATGAAAAACTGTTTTTT.

V and J are TRBV27 and TRBJ2-5; D possibly corresponds to TRBD2 (6 bases). Trimming took off 4 bases at V and 5 bases at J, with 11 bases between the two ends. Germline V lookup: CDR1 MNHEY, CDR2 SMNVEV (reference sequence). This CDR3 has 13 amino acids. The CDR3: CASSWRRGETQYF. The CDR3 nucleotides are TGTGCCAGCAGTTGGCGCCGGGGGGAGACCCAGTACTTC.

The chain employs TRBV28 and TRBJ2-5; D remains ambiguous. Looked up from germline, CDR1 is MDHEN and CDR2 is SYDVKM. The CDR3 has 14 amino acids. V lost 2 bases to trimming and J lost 5 bases, with 12 bases between them. CDR3 sequence: CASSLPPGRETQYF. The CDR3 bases are TGTGCCAGCAGTTTACCGCCGGGTCGGGAGACCCAGTACTTC.

The chain couples TRBV6-6 to TRBJ1-2, with D unclear. Looked up from germline, CDR1 is MNHNY and CDR2 is SVGAGI (reference sequence). CDR3 size: 14 residues. Trimming removed 6 bases from V and 2 bases from J, with 13 bases in between. CDR3 loop: CASSEGSSNYGYTF. The DNA for the CDR3 is TGTGCCAGCAGCGAGGGCTCCTCCAACTATGGCTACACCTTC.

The chain has TRBV5-6 and TRBJ2-5; perhaps TRBD1 as D (6 bases). The CDR3 is 14 residues long. Trimming shortened V by 2 bases and J by 4 bases, and 12 bases separated the two germline ends. The germline V gene encodes CDR1 SGHDT and CDR2 YYEEEE. The CDR3 loop is CASSLLQGAETQYF. The CDR3 bases are TGTGCCAGCAGCTTACTACAGGGAGCAGAGACCCAGTACTTC.

V and J are TRBV6-5 and TRBJ2-7; D is perhaps TRBD1 (5 bases). This CDR3 region has 14 residues. Trimming removed 8 bases at V and 2 bases at J, with 16 bases between. CDR1 is MNHEY and CDR2 is SVGAGI in the germline V gene. The DNA of the CDR3 is TGTGCCAGCGTGACCTCAGGGCCTCCCTACGAGCAGTACTTC. Translating gives CASVTSGPPYEQYF.

This clone was observed once. The chain is built from TRBV19 and TRBJ2-2; D unresolved. Germline loops: CDR1 LNHDA, CDR2 SQIVND (reference sequence). This CDR3 has 15 residues. The V end lost 5 bases, the J end lost 2 bases, and 12 bases lay between the germline ends. The CDR3 nucleotides are TGTGCCAGTAGTTTCGTGGCCGTTAACACCGGGGAGCTGTTTTTT. It is translated as CASSFVAVNTGELFF. Complete variable domain (other parts from reference TRBV19 and TRBJ2-2): DGGITQSPKYLFRKEGQNVTLSCEQNLNHDAMYWYRQDPGQGLRLIYYSQIVNDFQKGDIAEGYSVSREKKESFPLTVTSAQKNPTAFYLCASSFVAVNTGELFFGEGSRLTVL.